One sample yielded the 18 T cell receptor beta chains listed below, sequenced in a study of human T cells and chemical hapten exposure. TCRdb re-derived calls from the RACE reads in MiXCR, one entry per CDR3 protein. The table has about 340,000 distinct CDR3 sequences, around 7% seen once. Time point specified: patch test 1, 2 weeks after DPC sensitization. Noted treatment: therapeutic diphenylcyclopropenone sensitization with weekly scalp DPC. The starting material was whole blood, obtained in connection with sensitization to the hapten diphenylcyclopropenone (DPC). These receptors were collected from a young woman with alopecia areata. Some clones in this sample may be carry-over from other donors' samples.

This clonotype turned up a few times. The chain links TRBV12-3 or TRBV12-4 to TRBJ1-5; D is possibly TRBD1 (6 bases). Trimming shortened V by 3 bases and J by 6 bases, and 12 bases separated the two germline ends. The CDR3 sequence is 14 residues long. DNA for the CDR3: TGTGCCAGCAGTTTGTACAGGGCAGGTCAGCCCCAGCATTTT. Amino acids: CASSLYRAGQPQHF.

This clonotype was detected many times. In nucleotides, the CDR3 is TGCGCCAGCAGCCAAGAAGGGACAGGGTACAATGAGCAGTTCTTC. This gives the protein CASSQEGTGYNEQFF. The genes are TRBV4-3 and TRBJ2-1; 9 bases agree with TRBD1. Per germline, CDR1 LGHNA and CDR2 YSLEER. V trimming: 0 bases; J trimming: 4 bases; junction bases outside the gene matches: 1. The CDR3 length is 15 residues.

The chain links TRBV7-2 to TRBJ1-5; D uncertain. Germline CDR1 is SGHTA and CDR2 is FQGNSA. Deletions cut 1 base from V and 9 bases from J, with 10 bases between. This CDR3 has 13 residues. CDR3 DNA: TGTGCCAGCAGCTTAGGGGTCGCGAGGCCCCAGCATTTT. It encodes CASSLGVARPQHF.

This clonotype occurred many times. CDR3 nucleotide sequence: TGTGCCAGCAGCCCGGGATTGCTGAGTACAGATACGCAGTATTTT. Amino acid sequence: CASSPGLLSTDTQYF. J is TRBJ2-3 and V is TRBV5-6; D might be TRBD2 (5 bases). This CDR3 region has 15 residues. Germline assignment: CDR1 SGHDT and CDR2 YYEEEE. Deletions cut 4 bases from V and 3 bases from J, with 15 bases between.

The J gene is TRBJ1-5, the V gene TRBV12-3 or TRBV12-4; 8 bases are shared with TRBD1. This CDR3 has 14 amino acids. J lost 7 bases, V lost 5 bases, and 7 bases had no gene match. CDR3 loop: CASSRQTGGQPQHF. Here the CDR3 DNA reads TGTGCCAGCAGTCGACAAACAGGGGGGCAGCCCCAGCATTTT.

The gene calls are TRBV7-8 and TRBJ1-3; weak D call: TRBD1 (5 bases). CDR3 length equals 14 residues. V dropped 5 bases and J dropped 4 bases, with 12 bases sitting between them. The germline gives CDR1 SGHVS, CDR2 FQNEAQ. CDR3 bases: TGTGCCAGCAGCCCGGGGCCCGTCGGAAACACCATATATTTT. Its translation: CASSPGPVGNTIYF.

This clonotype was detected a few times. The chain is built from TRBV12-3 or TRBV12-4 and TRBJ1-5, with 9 positions matching TRBD1. Trimming cost V 1 base and J 4 bases; bases outside gene matches: 5. The CDR3 loop spans 16 amino acids. CDR3 DNA: TGTGCCAGCAGTTTAGGGGGACAGGGAGGGAATCAGCCCCAGCATTTT. Encoded protein: CASSLGGQGGNQPQHF.

This clonotype was detected a few times. V usage is TRBV5-1 and J usage is TRBJ2-4, with D perhaps matching TRBD1 or TRBD2 (6 bases each). The length of the CDR3 is 16 residues. V was trimmed by 6 bases and J by 9 bases, leaving 25 bases between them. CDR1 SGHRS and CDR2 YFSETQ come from the germline V gene. Written as DNA, the CDR3 is TGCGCCAGCAAAGGGGGGATCGTCGGGGCAAGGACCATTCAGTACTTC. Protein product: CASKGGIVGARTIQYF.

Concerning this clonotype: With a much larger clone just one base away, this may be a read error. The rearrangement uses TRBV6-6 and TRBJ1-5; no reliable D call. This CDR3 has 13 residues. With 6 bases removed from V and 6 bases from J, the gap between germline ends came to 12 bases. Germline CDR1 reads MNHNY; CDR2 reads SVGAGI (reference sequence). This chain's CDR3 is CASSPVDVQPQHF. The CDR3 nucleotides are TGTGCCAGCAGCCCAGTGGATGTTCAGCCCCAGCATTTT.

This clonotype has more than one count but fewer than ten. The chain links TRBV11-2 to TRBJ2-3; D remains ambiguous. Germline CDR1 SGHAT, CDR2 FQNNGV. The CDR3 length is 13 residues. The germline V and J ends were trimmed by 5 bases and 5 bases, with 11 bases remaining between them. The CDR3 spells CASSPAPGDTQYF. CDR3 bases: TGTGCCAGCAGCCCTGCGCCAGGAGATACGCAGTATTTT.

This clonotype was recorded at least ten times. The genes are TRBV12-5 and TRBJ2-3; possibly TRBD1 for D (5 bases). In germline, CDR1 is LGHNT, CDR2 FRNRAP. The CDR3 sequence is 15 residues long. Trimming removed 7 bases at V and 1 base at J, with 15 bases between. The CDR3 DNA reads as TGTGCTAGTGCCTTCACAACGACAGGCACAGATACGCAGTATTTT. Translating gives CASAFTTTGTDTQYF.

This clonotype was picked up many times. This rearrangement joins TRBV12-3 or TRBV12-4 to TRBJ2-1; 7 bases fit TRBD1. V lost 3 bases to trimming and J lost 6 bases; unmatched junction nucleotides: 11. The CDR3 is 16 residues long. CDR3 amino acids: CASSFRRDRAGNEQFF. For the CDR3, the DNA is TGTGCCAGCAGTTTCCGTCGTGACAGGGCGGGCAATGAGCAGTTCTTC.

This clonotype was detected only a few times. J is TRBJ2-7 and V is TRBV29-1, with 7 bases fitting TRBD1. After removal of 4 bases from V and 5 bases from J, the junction contained 8 bases not matched to a gene. The germline V gene encodes CDR1 SQVTM and CDR2 ANQGSEA. This CDR3 has 13 residues. The CDR3 loop is CSVVGTGADEQYF. The CDR3, as DNA: TGCAGCGTTGTCGGAACAGGGGCGGACGAGCAGTACTTC.

The chain joins TRBV6-1 to TRBJ2-3; D gene ambiguous. The CDR3 covers 14 residues. From germline, CDR1 is MNHNS and CDR2 SASEGT. V was trimmed by 7 bases and J by 1 base, leaving 12 bases between them. CDR3 residues: CASTPGSRTDTQYF. CDR3 nucleotide sequence: TGTGCCAGCACCCCCGGATCGCGCACAGATACGCAGTATTTT.

This clonotype was seen many times. The V call is TRBV25-1, the J call TRBJ2-5; 9 bases match TRBD1. The CDR3 sequence is 14 residues long. Trimming removed 4 bases from V and 5 bases from J; junction bases left unmatched: 5. Germline values: CDR1 MGHDK, CDR2 SYGVNS. CDR3 in DNA: TGTGCCAGCAGTGGGGACAGGGTAGGCGAGACCCAGTACTTC. It codes for CASSGDRVGETQYF.

The V gene is TRBV5-5, the J gene TRBJ2-3, with 12 bases aligning to TRBD2. The length of the CDR3 is 18 residues. The V gene's germline CDR1 is SGHKS and CDR2 YYEKEE (reference sequence). Trimming at V came to 2 bases and at J to 0 bases, leaving 7 bases not matched to a gene. The CDR3 bases are TGTGCCAGCAGCTTCGCGCTAGCGGGGGGGAGCAGCACAGATACGCAGTATTTT. The encoded protein is CASSFALAGGSSTDTQYF. The full variable domain, completed using reference TRBV5-5 and TRBJ2-3, is DAGVTQSPTHLIKTRGQQVTLRCSPISGHKSVSWYQQVLGQGPQFIFQYYEKEERGRGNFPDRFSARQFPNYSSELNVNALLLGDSALYLCASSFALAGGSSTDTQYFGPGTRLTVL.

This clonotype was counted a single time. This rearrangement joins TRBV9 to TRBJ1-1; a possible D gene is TRBD1 (5 bases). Germline-derived CDR1 and CDR2 are SGDLS and YYNGEE. This CDR3 is 14 amino acids long. The V end was cut by 1 base, the J end by 4 bases, with 11 bases between. In DNA, the CDR3 is TGTGCCAGCAGCGTACAGGAGGGGAGCACTGAAGCTTTCTTT. It is translated as CASSVQEGSTEAFF. The full variable domain, its missing parts supplied by reference TRBV9 and TRBJ1-1, is DSGVTQTPKHLITATGQRVTLRCSPRSGDLSVYWYQQSLDQGLQFLIQYYNGEERAKGNILERFSAQQFPDLHSELNLSSLELGDSALYFCASSVQEGSTEAFFGQGTRLTVV.

This clonotype was counted a few times. The chain couples TRBV5-1 to TRBJ1-3, with D hard to call. This CDR3 comprises 15 residues. V lost 0 bases to trimming and J lost 4 bases, with 11 bases between them. Germline CDR1 reads SGHRS; CDR2 reads YFSETQ. The CDR3 DNA reads TGCGCCAGCAGCTTGGAGGGTTCGCCGGGAAACACCATATATTTT. Translated, it gives CASSLEGSPGNTIYF. The whole variable domain, remainder taken from reference TRBV5-1 and TRBJ1-3, is KAGVTQTPRYLIKTRGQQVTLSCSPISGHRSVSWYQQTPGQGLQFLFEYFSETQRNKGNFPGRFSGRQFSNSRSEMNVSTLELGDSALYLCASSLEGSPGNTIYFGEGSWLTVV.